This T cell receptor beta chain was sequenced in a study of blood T cells in healthy people across ages. Study-level findings and limits: Bulk PBMC profiling left naive and antigen-experienced comparisons inconclusive.

PCR was performed a second time for roughly 7 to 11 cycles using a sample-barcoded 5' primer and a J-beta primer mix. TCRdb re-analysed the 5' RACE reads in MiXCR, keeping a single row per CDR3 protein. The sample records fewer than 1,200,000 distinct CDR3 sequences, around 25% being singletons. Germline CDR1 reads SGHNT; CDR2 reads YENEEA. The V and J ends lost 0 bases and 4 bases, in that order; junction bases with no gene match: 11. The CDR3 runs to 18 residues. This clonotype was picked up a small number of times. The antigen remains undetermined. Whenever a sample was processed, at least 6.5 million PBMCs were isolated. This same sample was also part of a study on T cells of mothers and their children. From that report: The cDNA synthesis received all extracted RNA, at about 1.5 ug per 15 ul. Not a single persistent microchimeric T cell clone was detected.

The clonotype comes from a girl aged 2 to 9 in good health. The chain employs TRBV11-3 and TRBJ2-5; 10 positions agree with TRBD2. Material: blood. CDR3 protein: CASSLDLPSGGAGETQYF. CDR3 DNA sequence: TGTGCCAGCAGCTTAGATTTACCCAGCGGGGGGGCCGGAGAGACCCAGTACTTC.